This T cell receptor beta chain derives from a study of blood T cell repertoires in COVID-19. Produced via immunoSEQ multiplex PCR; TCRdb's table is partial and in-frame only. The sample lists hundreds of thousands of clones, roughly 91% occurring once. This clone turned up a few times. The sequence came from a woman younger than 45 with acute COVID-19. Source material: PBMCs or T cells enriched from blood (not recorded which).

The CDR3 reads CAISEGPYEQYF. In nucleotides, the CDR3 is TGTGCCATCAGTGAGGGGCCCTACGAGCAGTACTTC. The rearrangement joins TRBV10-3 to TRBJ2-7; D not resolved. The V gene's germline CDR1 is ENHRY and CDR2 SYGVKD. Trimming removed 2 bases at V and 2 bases at J, with 4 bases between. This CDR3 has 12 residues.